These 13 T cell receptor beta chains came from one sample sequenced in a study of cytomegalovirus exposure and HLA in healthy donors. With 60 Vbeta and 13 Jbeta primers, the PCR was carried out. Here immunoSEQ multiplex PCR was the method, and the copy in TCRdb shows in-frame clones only, minus some. The repertoire holds roughly 180,000 clones, with around three quarters as singletons. Sequencing was done on a sample of PBMCs. All receptors derive from a young woman in good health and CMV-seronegative.

The chain joins TRBV5-1 to TRBJ1-1, with D hard to call. CDR3 length equals 16 residues. Trimming removed 0 bases at V and 1 base at J, with 13 bases between. Germline V gene data show CDR1 as SGHRS and CDR2 as YFSETQ. The CDR3 DNA reads as TGCGCCAGCAGCTTGGGGCACTCAAGAGGGAACACTGAAGCTTTCTTT. Translating it yields CASSLGHSRGNTEAFF. The whole variable domain, filled in from reference TRBV5-1 and TRBJ1-1, reads KAGVTQTPRYLIKTRGQQVTLSCSPISGHRSVSWYQQTPGQGLQFLFEYFSETQRNKGNFPGRFSGRQFSNSRSEMNVSTLELGDSALYLCASSLGHSRGNTEAFFGQGTRLTVV.

The genes are TRBV5-1 and TRBJ1-1; 7 positions agree with TRBD1. Germline V gene data show CDR1 as SGHRS and CDR2 as YFSETQ. V dropped 0 bases and J dropped 2; count of bases not matched to a gene: 4. This CDR3 is built from 15 residues. The CDR3: CASSLGDSRNTEAFF. The CDR3 bases are TGCGCCAGCAGCTTGGGGGACAGTCGAAACACTGAAGCTTTCTTT.

V gene TRBV4-1 combines with J gene TRBJ1-5; D unresolved. The V and J ends lost 4 bases and 5 bases respectively, with 15 bases between them. The germline CDR1 and CDR2 sequences are MGHRA and YSYEKL. The CDR3 consists of 15 residues. The CDR3: CASSLNRGGYQPQHF. The CDR3 nucleotides read TGCGCCAGCAGCCTGAACCGTGGCGGCTATCAGCCCCAGCATTTT.

The chain employs TRBV5-1 and TRBJ2-5; 9 nucleotides agree with TRBD2. V shed 9 bases and J 4 bases; nucleotides not matched to a gene: 7. The V gene's germline CDR1 is SGHRS and CDR2 YFSETQ. The CDR3 sequence is 13 residues long. This chain's CDR3 is CATQNSGGETQYF. The CDR3 region has the DNA TGCGCCACCCAAAATAGCGGGGGAGAGACCCAGTACTTC. Supplemented by reference TRBV5-1 and TRBJ2-5, the full variable domain reads KAGVTQTPRYLIKTRGQQVTLSCSPISGHRSVSWYQQTPGQGLQFLFEYFSETQRNKGNFPGRFSGRQFSNSRSEMNVSTLELGDSALYLCATQNSGGETQYFGPGTRLLVL.

The chain is built from TRBV7-6 and TRBJ2-7; 13 bases fit TRBD2. V shed 5 bases and J 7 bases; nucleotides not matched to a gene: 8. The CDR3 contains 15 residues. CDR1 and CDR2 (germline): SGHVS, FNYEAQ. The CDR3 here is CASSITSGGANEQYF. The CDR3 DNA reads TGTGCCAGCAGCATCACTAGCGGGGGGGCCAATGAGCAGTACTTC.

The CDR3 protein is CASSISGQGNYGYTF. The CDR3 DNA is TGTGCCAGTAGTATATCGGGACAGGGGAACTATGGCTACACCTTC. The genes are TRBV19 and TRBJ1-2; 10 bases line up with TRBD1. The germline V gene has CDR1 LNHDA and CDR2 SQIVND (reference sequence). The CDR3 consists of 15 residues. The ends lost 2 bases at V and 2 bases at J; junction bases unmatched: 2.

CDR3 sequence (DNA): TGTGCCAGCAGTTCGTTTTCGGTAGTGGGAGATCAGCCCCAGCATTTT. This codes for CASSSFSVVGDQPQHF. The rearrangement joins TRBV28 to TRBJ1-5; D remains unclear. The V gene's germline CDR1 is MDHEN and CDR2 SYDVKM. Deletions cut 4 bases from V and 5 bases from J, with 18 bases between. This CDR3 has 16 residues.

The chain combines TRBV5-1 with TRBJ1-3; possible D gene TRBD1, 6 bases. CDR3 length: 16 amino acids. From germline, CDR1 is SGHRS and CDR2 YFSETQ. With 0 bases removed from V and 0 bases from J, the gap between germline ends came to 10 bases. The CDR3 DNA reads TGCGCCAGCAGCTTGGGGGACAACGACTCTGGAAACACCATATATTTT. Translated, it gives CASSLGDNDSGNTIYF.

The rearrangement joins TRBV4-2 to TRBJ1-1, with TRBD1 as a possible D gene (6 bases). Trimming shortened V by 5 bases and J by 2 bases, and 15 bases separated the two germline ends. This CDR3 has 15 amino acids. Germline lookup yields CDR1 LGHNA and CDR2 YNFKEQ. This CDR3 reads CASSYPQGTNTEAFF. CDR3 DNA sequence: TGTGCCAGCAGCTATCCCCAGGGGACAAACACTGAAGCTTTCTTT.

The chain couples TRBV11-2 to TRBJ1-1; 9 nucleotides match TRBD1. The CDR3 totals 14 residues. Germline CDR1 SGHAT, CDR2 FQNNGV. The ends lost 5 bases at V and 8 bases at J; junction bases unmatched: 9. This chain's CDR3 is CASSLLRGTGEAFF. The CDR3 DNA follows: TGTGCCAGCAGCCTCCTTAGAGGGACAGGGGAAGCTTTCTTT.

The V call is TRBV5-1, the J call TRBJ1-1; D call uncertain. The V end lost 3 bases, the J end lost 3 bases, and 15 bases lay between the germline ends. CDR1 and CDR2 (germline): SGHRS, YFSETQ. The CDR3 runs to 15 residues. The CDR3 DNA is TGCGCCAGCAGCTCGGCTCGGGGTACGGACACTGAAGCTTTCTTT. Translating gives CASSSARGTDTEAFF. The full variable domain, completed using reference TRBV5-1 and TRBJ1-1, is KAGVTQTPRYLIKTRGQQVTLSCSPISGHRSVSWYQQTPGQGLQFLFEYFSETQRNKGNFPGRFSGRQFSNSRSEMNVSTLELGDSALYLCASSSARGTDTEAFFGQGTRLTVV.

This chain links TRBV7-9 with TRBJ2-5; the match to TRBD2 covers 11 bases. CDR1 is SEHNR, CDR2 FQNEAQ, per germline (reference sequence). Trimming cost V 6 bases and J 5 bases; bases outside gene matches: 8. The CDR3 totals 15 residues. CDR3 protein: CASSLLAGAGETQYF. CDR3 in DNA: TGTGCCAGCAGTTTACTAGCGGGGGCCGGGGAGACCCAGTACTTC.

This sequence joins TRBV29-1 and TRBJ2-1, with 11 nucleotides matching TRBD2. Trimming took 3 bases from V and 7 from J; bases not matched to a gene: 8. Germline V CDR1 and CDR2: SQVTM, ANQGSEA. CDR3 length: 15 amino acids. This CDR3 reads CSVEGTSGAGNEQFF. The DNA of the CDR3 is TGCAGCGTTGAGGGGACTAGCGGAGCGGGAAATGAGCAGTTCTTC.